These 24 T cell receptor beta chains share one sample of origin, sequenced in a study of blood T cell repertoires in COVID-19. The data were produced by immunoSEQ multiplex PCR, yet TCRdb's version contains in-frame clones alone and is incomplete. Of under 150,000 clones listed, approximately 87% were seen once; the top ten hold around 4.5%. The specimen was peripheral blood. The source is a woman aged 40 to 55 with acute or convalescent COVID-19.

The count of this clone is one. The rearrangement uses TRBV19 and TRBJ2-7; 7 bases agree with TRBD2. This CDR3 spans 13 amino acids. Germline V lookup: CDR1 LNHDA, CDR2 SQIVND (reference sequence). V lost 5 bases to trimming and J lost 6 bases; unmatched junction nucleotides: 7. As DNA, the CDR3 is TGTGCCAGTAGTCTCTGGGGGGGAGGCGAGCAGTACTTC. Residues: CASSLWGGGEQYF.

This clone was observed many times. V usage is TRBV30 and J usage is TRBJ1-6; 7 positions agree with TRBD1. CDR3 length: 16 residues. The trim removed 4 bases at V and 6 bases at J, leaving 12 bases unmatched. Germline V gene sequence: CDR1 GTSNPN, CDR2 SVGIG (reference sequence). The CDR3 region has the DNA TGTGCCTGGACCCTGGCGGGACAGCGATTTAATTCACCCCTCCACTTT. Amino acid sequence: CAWTLAGQRFNSPLHF. The full variable domain, its missing parts supplied by reference TRBV30 and TRBJ1-6, is SQTIHQWPATLVQPVGSPLSLECTVEGTSNPNLYWYRQAAGRGLQLLFYSVGIGQISSEVPQNLSASRPQDRQFILSSKKLLLSDSGFYLCAWTLAGQRFNSPLHFGNGTRLTVT.

The V call is TRBV6-5, the J call TRBJ1-1; D is possibly TRBD1 (6 bases). CDR1 is MNHEY and CDR2 is SVGAGI in the germline V gene. The length of the CDR3 is 15 residues. V lost 8 bases, J lost 1 base, and 17 bases lay in between. The CDR3 DNA sequence: TGTGCCAGCGGAAGACTCGGGGGGGCGAACACTGAAGCTTTCTTT. Translated, it gives CASGRLGGANTEAFF.

J is TRBJ1-6 and V is TRBV5-1, with a possible D match to TRBD1 (5 bases). Germline assignment: CDR1 SGHRS and CDR2 YFSETQ. V lost 2 bases to trimming and J lost 8 bases, with 14 bases between them. The CDR3 is 15 residues long. The CDR3 DNA sequence: TGCGCCAGCAGCTTTTCTGTGCAGGGCGATTCACCCCTCCACTTT. Translation gives CASSFSVQGDSPLHF.

The chain recombines TRBV2 with TRBJ1-4, with D hard to call. The germline gives CDR1 SNHLY, CDR2 FYNNEI. This CDR3 spans 16 amino acids. V lost 4 bases to trimming and J lost 13 bases, with 25 bases between them. CDR3 nucleotides: TGTGCCAGCAGTGGGGTGGCCGGAGGGAAGGCTGCCCGACTGTTTTTT. This translates into CASSGVAGGKAARLFF.

The DNA for the CDR3 is TGTGCCAGCTGGGGCGGGAAGATACAAGAGACCCAGTACTTC. This codes for CASWGGKIQETQYF. The genes are TRBV28 and TRBJ2-5; tentatively, D is TRBD2 (6 bases). V gave up 8 bases and J gave up 2 bases, with 15 bases separating them. This CDR3 has 14 residues. Per germline, CDR1 MDHEN and CDR2 SYDVKM.

This chain uses TRBV4-1 with TRBJ1-1; D is unclear. Trimming cost V 3 bases and J 0 bases, with 8 bases left between them. The CDR3 extends over 14 amino acids. CDR1 MGHRA and CDR2 YSYEKL come from the germline V gene. CDR3 region: CASSQRDLNTEAFF. CDR3 in DNA: TGCGCCAGCAGCCAGAGGGATTTGAACACTGAAGCTTTCTTT.

J is TRBJ2-7 and V is TRBV5-4; no firm D call. This CDR3 comprises 14 residues. V was cut by 4 bases and J by 5 bases, with 16 bases left in between. Germline CDR1 reads SGHNT; CDR2 reads YYREEE (reference sequence). The CDR3 DNA reads TGTGCCAGCAGCCAAAATCTGGTTAGCCACGAGCAGTACTTC. Amino acids: CASSQNLVSHEQYF.

In nucleotides, the CDR3 is TGTGCCAGCTCACCAGGGGGCTTGACCAAAAACATTCAGTACTTC. Protein product: CASSPGGLTKNIQYF. This sequence joins TRBV18 and TRBJ2-4, with a possible D match to TRBD1 (6 bases). The CDR3 totals 15 residues. Germline lookup yields CDR1 KGHSH and CDR2 LQKENI. V was cut by 2 bases and J by 2 bases, with 10 bases left in between. The whole variable domain, filled in from reference TRBV18 and TRBJ2-4, reads NAGVMQNPRHLVRRRGQEARLRCSPMKGHSHVYWYRQLPEEGLKFMVYLQKENIIDESGMPKERFSAEFPKEGPSILRIQQVVRGDSAAYFCASSPGGLTKNIQYFGAGTRLSVL.

The rearrangement joins TRBV7-2 to TRBJ2-1, with a weak D call TRBD2 (7 bases). The length of the CDR3 is 13 residues. Per the germline V gene, CDR1 is SGHTA and CDR2 is FQGNSA. V was pared by 4 bases and J by 7 bases, with 11 bases between. The DNA for the CDR3 is TGTGCCAGCAGCTGGGGGGGGCCTAATGAGCAGTTCTTC. Protein sequence: CASSWGGPNEQFF.

The chain uses TRBV4-1 and TRBJ2-7; 12 bases align to TRBD2. V trimming: 1 base; J trimming: 5 bases; junction bases outside the gene matches: 0. CDR1 is MGHRA, CDR2 YSYEKL, per germline. This CDR3 has 14 residues. In DNA, the CDR3 is TGCGCCAGCAGCCAAGGACTAGCGGGAGACGAGCAGTACTTC. Its translation: CASSQGLAGDEQYF.

The chain uses TRBV2 and TRBJ1-1, with TRBD1 matching over 8 bases. Germline-derived CDR1 and CDR2 are SNHLY and FYNNEI. The CDR3 has 14 amino acids. The ends lost 3 bases at V and 5 bases at J; junction bases unmatched: 5. The CDR3: CASSDTWTGTEAFF. The CDR3 region has the DNA TGTGCCAGCAGTGACACTTGGACAGGGACTGAAGCTTTCTTT.

The V gene is TRBV10-3, the J gene TRBJ1-1; weak D call: TRBD1 (5 bases). The CDR3 totals 13 residues. CDR1 and CDR2 from the germline V gene are ENHRY and SYGVKD. V was trimmed by 11 bases and J by 3 bases, leaving 16 bases between them. CDR3 sequence: CAASSGGYTEAFF. CDR3 bases: TGTGCCGCAAGTTCGGGGGGATACACTGAAGCTTTCTTT.

This clone is a singleton in its sample. In nucleotides, the CDR3 is TGTGCCAGTAGTATAGGCGGAGGGGGCGCCGATACGCAGTATTTT. This sequence encodes CASSIGGGGADTQYF. The V and J genes are TRBV19 and TRBJ2-3; D perhaps matches TRBD1 (7 bases). The V end lost 1 base, the J end lost 6 bases, and 14 bases lay between the germline ends. Germline CDR1 LNHDA, CDR2 SQIVND (reference sequence). The CDR3 has 15 amino acids.

The chain carries TRBV7-9 and TRBJ2-3; D is unresolved. The CDR3 runs 12 residues. Trimming stripped 8 bases from V and 1 base from J, with 7 bases between. Germline V lookup: CDR1 SEHNR, CDR2 FQNEAQ (reference sequence). The CDR3 DNA follows: TGTGCCAGCGACTTGGGCACAGATACGCAGTATTTT. Translated, it gives CASDLGTDTQYF. Looking up the rest from reference TRBV7-9 and TRBJ2-3 gives the full variable domain: DTGVSQNPRHKITKRGQNVTFRCDPISEHNRLYWYRQTLGQGPEFLTYFQNEAQLEKSRLLSDRFSAERPKGSFSTLEIQRTEQGDSAMYLCASDLGTDTQYFGPGTRLTVL.

The V call is TRBV5-1, the J call TRBJ2-1; 11 bases are shared with TRBD2. Trimming took 9 bases from V and 7 from J; bases not matched to a gene: 12. Germline CDR1 SGHRS, CDR2 YFSETQ. The CDR3 covers 15 residues. The CDR3 loop is CATAITSGSGNEQFF. CDR3 coding DNA: TGCGCCACCGCTATAACTAGCGGGAGTGGAAATGAGCAGTTCTTC. Based on the CDR3 plus reference TRBV5-1 and TRBJ2-1, the full variable domain is KAGVTQTPRYLIKTRGQQVTLSCSPISGHRSVSWYQQTPGQGLQFLFEYFSETQRNKGNFPGRFSGRQFSNSRSEMNVSTLELGDSALYLCATAITSGSGNEQFFGPGTRLTVL.

The DNA of the CDR3 is TGTGCCAGCAGTTTTTGGGGGCTCTACGAGCAGTACTTC. This translates into CASSFWGLYEQYF. V is TRBV12-3 or TRBV12-4 and J is TRBJ2-7; a weak D match, TRBD1 (6 bases). There are 13 residues in the CDR3. With 3 bases removed from V and 3 bases from J, the gap between germline ends came to 9 bases.

CDR3 residues: CASSLVFTGLYGYTF. CDR3 nucleotide sequence: TGTGCCAGCAGCTTAGTATTTACAGGTCTCTATGGCTACACCTTC. This chain joins TRBV7-6 and TRBJ1-2, with D possibly TRBD1 on 5 matching bases. Trimming removed 1 base from V and 4 bases from J, with 13 bases in between. Germline CDR1 reads SGHVS; CDR2 reads FNYEAQ. The CDR3 covers 15 residues.

The chain employs TRBV18 and TRBJ2-5; TRBD1 agrees at 7 bases. V gave up 6 bases and J gave up 2 bases; unmatched junction bases: 9. CDR1 and CDR2 (germline): KGHSH, LQKENI. CDR3 length: 15 residues. CDR3 DNA sequence: TGTGCCAGCTCCCGACAGGGTTTAGGTCAAGAGACCCAGTACTTC. This gives the protein CASSRQGLGQETQYF.

This chain uses TRBV7-8 with TRBJ2-3, with D tentatively TRBD1 (5 bases). There are 14 residues in the CDR3. Trimming took off 2 bases at V and 3 bases at J, with 9 bases between the two ends. The germline gives CDR1 SGHVS, CDR2 FQNEAQ. CDR3: CASSLLPGTDTQYF. CDR3 sequence (DNA): TGTGCCAGCAGCTTACTGCCAGGGACAGATACGCAGTATTTT.

The chain employs TRBV4-2 and TRBJ2-5; 12 bases fit TRBD2. The CDR3 has 16 residues. Germline V gene lookup returns CDR1 LGHNA and CDR2 YNFKEQ. V shed 4 bases, J shed 5 bases, and the junction held 8 bases outside the gene matches. CDR3 loop: CASSLWTSGEGETQYF. In nucleotides, the CDR3 is TGTGCCAGCAGCCTATGGACTAGCGGGGAGGGGGAGACCCAGTACTTC.

The chain is built from TRBV5-1 and TRBJ2-3; TRBD1 matches 8 bases. Germline V gene sequence: CDR1 SGHRS, CDR2 YFSETQ. Unmatched junction bases numbered 13, after V lost 3 bases and J lost 1 base. CDR3 length equals 18 residues. The DNA for the CDR3 is TGCGCCAGCAGCTGGAGCCCGACAGGGGCGACCCGCACAGATACGCAGTATTTT. Protein sequence: CASSWSPTGATRTDTQYF. Together with reference TRBV5-1 and TRBJ2-3, the CDR3 gives the full variable domain: KAGVTQTPRYLIKTRGQQVTLSCSPISGHRSVSWYQQTPGQGLQFLFEYFSETQRNKGNFPGRFSGRQFSNSRSEMNVSTLELGDSALYLCASSWSPTGATRTDTQYFGPGTRLTVL.

The rearrangement uses TRBV15 and TRBJ2-7; 7 positions agree with TRBD1. The CDR3 contains 15 residues. Per the germline V gene, CDR1 is LNHNV and CDR2 is YYDKDF (reference sequence). The J segment lost 7 bases and the V segment lost 0 bases, leaving 9 bases of the junction unmatched. The CDR3 loop is CATSRDRGQTWEQYF. In nucleotides, the CDR3 is TGTGCCACCAGCAGAGATCGGGGACAGACGTGGGAGCAGTACTTC.

The gene calls are TRBV3-1 (or the pseudogene TRBV3-2) and TRBJ2-5; D may be TRBD2 (6 bases). Trimming took 4 bases from V and 4 from J, leaving 19 bases between them. This CDR3 contains 16 residues. From germline, CDR1 is LGHDT and CDR2 YNNKEL (reference sequence). The CDR3 nucleotides read TGTGCCAGCAGCCTCCGATCTTACTGGGGAGGAGAGACCCAGTACTTC. The encoded protein is CASSLRSYWGGETQYF.